This T cell receptor beta chain was sequenced for a study of T cell repertoires in aging, cancer and after chemotherapy (dated by TCRdb to about 2019). A note on the overall study: The donors fell into six age groups ranging from 30 or younger to 70 or older, and each group had at least three individuals. In the solid tumor group, paired pre- and post-chemotherapy samples were obtained from brain tumor (glioblastoma) patients receiving temozolomide-based therapy. Peripheral blood TCR beta repertoires from healthy donors and cancer patients were profiled to examine immunoaging and T cell reconstitution after chemotherapy. The full dataset contained approximately 9.6 million TCR reads. Alongside approximately 95 healthy donors serving as a reference group, the cohort included 200 to 250 cancer patients, of whom approximately 94 had hematological cancers and approximately 120 had solid cancers. Findings and caveats that apply to the study as a whole: According to the authors, the repertoire data do not permit conclusions about immunological memory after chemotherapy. An increase in median generation probability over the chemotherapy interval was observed in both cancer cohorts, suggesting that the repertoire was reconstituted through rebound thymic output. Compared with age-matched healthy donors, untreated patients with hematological or solid cancers had significantly lower TCR diversity and higher clonality in blood. Declining TCR diversity with age in healthy donors was mainly explained by loss of richness; in cancer patients, loss of evenness also contributed.

Genomic DNA extracted from peripheral blood, rather than sorted cells or RNA, was used as the source for amplification of TCR beta rearrangements. For this clonotype: The clone's antigen remains unknown. One base away there is no much larger clone; base qualities are not given.

Trimming leaves V shorter by 4 bases and J shorter by 8 bases, with the junction holding 8 bases beyond the gene matches. According to the germline V gene (reference sequence), CDR1 reads LNHDA and CDR2 reads SQIVND. Including the terminal cysteine and phenylalanine, the CDR3 comprises 15 residues. Left in the record is the CDR3 DNA by itself, 45 bases read in frame from the first base. Multiplex touch-down PCR with a mixed TRB-A/B primer pool was used to amplify rearranged TRB sequences covering the V, D and J segments. Two consecutive PCR reactions with Phusion HS II polymerase added Illumina adapters and sample indices to the amplicons. Amplicons were gel-purified using the NucleoSpin Gel and PCR Clean-up kit and were subsequently checked with Qubit and an Agilent 2100 Bioanalyzer. The libraries were sequenced on an Illumina MiSeq with 600-cycle, single-indexed, paired-end runs. On the study's bioinformatics: Processing of the TRB sequences was carried out with MiXCR versions 2.12 and 3.0.5. Each unique CDR3 nucleotide sequence was counted as one clone, and only productive sequences with at least two reads were retained. Repertoire metrics included Shannon diversity, evenness, clonality (one minus evenness), and alpha-parameterized diversity profiles from alpha 0 to 5. The IGoR algorithm was used to calculate generation probabilities for clones in the paired samples taken before and after chemotherapy. The public reads were run again by TCRdb, first through fastp at Q25 and then through MiXCR, and only productive beta chains were kept. CDR3 protein sequences are deduplicated, and each keeps its most common genes and DNA. The V and J calls shown here were made by TCRdb, not taken from the authors' results. The sample profile shows around 4,900 distinct CDR3 sequences; nearly 70% of them were found once. The ten biggest clones cover roughly 7.9% of the sample.

Input material: blood. The TCR originated in a human donor with a solid tumor. The sequence links TRBV19 to TRBJ2-1, and 10 bases in between align with TRBD2. The DNA is as follows: TGTGCCAGTAGTAAGGGTAGCGGGGGGTTCGATGAGCAGTTCTTC. Its protein reads: CASSKGSGGFDEQFF.